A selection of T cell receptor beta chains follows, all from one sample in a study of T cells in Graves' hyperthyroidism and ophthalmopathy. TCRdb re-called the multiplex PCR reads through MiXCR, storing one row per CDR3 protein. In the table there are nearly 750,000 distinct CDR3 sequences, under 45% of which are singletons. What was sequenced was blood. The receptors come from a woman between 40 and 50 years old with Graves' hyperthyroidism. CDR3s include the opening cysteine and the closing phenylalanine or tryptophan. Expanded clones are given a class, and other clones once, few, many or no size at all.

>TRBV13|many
CASSATPQGIGETQYF
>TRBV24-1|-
CATSDPEDGGGEYGNQPQHF
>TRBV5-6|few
CASSFVLGRIEETQYF
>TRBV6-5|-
CASRGQRYF
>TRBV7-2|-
CASSLSGGQFSSPLHF
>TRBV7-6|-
CASRREGTGGHEQYF
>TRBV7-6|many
CASSLTQLAEAFF
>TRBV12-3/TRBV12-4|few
CASRVERNTEAFF
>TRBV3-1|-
CASSQDTVMSYEQYF
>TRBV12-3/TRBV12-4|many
CASTTGTYTEAFF
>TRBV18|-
CASSPARDSQAFF
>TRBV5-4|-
CASSLQGGMSYGYTF
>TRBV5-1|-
CASSFGQGARGLYGYTF
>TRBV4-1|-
CASSQLFSGNTIYF
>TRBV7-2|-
CASRSGQGANYEQCF
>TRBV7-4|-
CAWSIRGSPTNTEAFF
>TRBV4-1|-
CASSQLSGGAGELFF
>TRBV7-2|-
CASSIIATPGLSLAYEQYF
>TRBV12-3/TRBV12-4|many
CASSFTGGGNQPQHF
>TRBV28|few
CASSLEEITEAFF